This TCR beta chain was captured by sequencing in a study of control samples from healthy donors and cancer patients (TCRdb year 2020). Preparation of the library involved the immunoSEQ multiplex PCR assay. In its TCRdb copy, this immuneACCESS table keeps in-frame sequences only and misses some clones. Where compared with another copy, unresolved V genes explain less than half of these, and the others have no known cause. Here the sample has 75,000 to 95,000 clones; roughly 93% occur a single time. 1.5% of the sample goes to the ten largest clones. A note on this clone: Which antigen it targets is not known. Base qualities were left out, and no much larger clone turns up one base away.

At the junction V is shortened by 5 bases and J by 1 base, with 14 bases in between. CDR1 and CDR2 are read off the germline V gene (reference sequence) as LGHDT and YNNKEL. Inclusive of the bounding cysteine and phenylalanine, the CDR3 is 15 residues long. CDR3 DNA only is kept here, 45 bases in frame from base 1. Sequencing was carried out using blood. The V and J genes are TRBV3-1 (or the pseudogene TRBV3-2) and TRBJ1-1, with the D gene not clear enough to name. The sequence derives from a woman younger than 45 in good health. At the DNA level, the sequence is TGTGCCAGCAGCTCCCAGTTGGGGTGGAACACTGAAGCTTTCTTT. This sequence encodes CASSSQLGWNTEAFF.